One T cell receptor (beta chain) is described in this entry. Produced via immunoSEQ multiplex PCR; TCRdb's table is partial and in-frame only. The sample gives under 300,000 clones, about 91% of which show up once; around 2.5% is in the top ten. The sample comes from a study of blood T cell repertoires in COVID-19. At the level of the study: COVID-19 samples, acute and convalescent, were from the United States, Italy and Spain. The analysed material was cDNA or gDNA that came from T cells, B-cell-depleted T cells, or PBMCs.

Germline CDR1 and CDR2: SGHTS and YDEGEE. Trimming at V came to 4 bases and at J to 1 base, leaving 7 bases not matched to a gene. The CDR3 has 15 residues. The sample was PBMCs or T cells enriched from blood (not recorded which). The receptor comes from a woman aged 35 to 49 with acute COVID-19. The chain joins TRBV5-8 to TRBJ1-2; 7 bases line up with TRBD1. The CDR3 coding sequence is TGTGCCAGCAGCCCCCCGGGACAGCTTAACTATGGCTACACCTTC. Its translation: CASSPPGQLNYGYTF.